The next 32 T cell receptor beta chains were all read from a single sample in a study of control samples from healthy donors and cancer patients. Libraries were prepared by immunoSEQ multiplex PCR; TCRdb keeps only in-frame clonotypes and omits some of them. This sample yields about 98,000 clones, of which around 80% are seen a single time; approximately 2% belongs to the top ten. The sample was blood. The receptors stem from a man between 60 and 70 years old in good health.

The chain links TRBV6-5 to TRBJ2-1; 8 bases fit TRBD1. V gave up 9 bases and J gave up 0 bases; unmatched junction bases: 7. Germline CDR1 reads MNHEY; CDR2 reads SVGAGI. CDR3 size: 15 residues. For the CDR3, the DNA is TGTGCCAGTGCAAAGGACAGGGCCTCCTACAATGAGCAGTTCTTC. Amino acids: CASAKDRASYNEQFF.

The V and J genes are TRBV13 and TRBJ2-1; TRBD2 aligns across 13 bases. The CDR3 extends over 14 amino acids. V dropped 5 bases and J dropped 7; count of bases not matched to a gene: 2. The germline V gene has CDR1 PRHDT and CDR2 FYEKMQ (reference sequence). The chain's CDR3 is CASSEGLAGNEQFF. The CDR3 region has the DNA TGTGCCAGCAGCGAGGGACTAGCGGGAAATGAGCAGTTCTTC.

This clone has only a few counts. The gene calls are TRBV6-6 and TRBJ2-5; D remains unclear. Germline V gene lookup returns CDR1 MNHNY and CDR2 SVGAGI (reference sequence). V was trimmed by 0 bases and J by 0 bases, leaving 8 bases between them. The CDR3 sequence is 15 residues long. CDR3 sequence: CASSYSARYQETQYF. CDR3 sequence (DNA): TGTGCCAGCAGTTACTCGGCACGGTACCAAGAGACCCAGTACTTC.

This chain joins TRBV21-1 and TRBJ1-5. TRBV21-1 is a recognized pseudogene. The CDR3 extends over 14 amino acids. This chain's CDR3 is CASSKVGGDQPQHF. The CDR3 nucleotides read TGTGCCAGCAGCAAAGTGGGGGGGGATCAGCCCCAGCATTTT.

The genes are TRBV6-5 and TRBJ1-2; TRBD1 agrees at 7 bases. With 0 bases clipped from V and 5 bases from J, the junction kept 9 bases outside the gene matches. Per the germline V gene, CDR1 is MNHEY and CDR2 is SVGAGI. CDR3 length: 16 amino acids. CDR3 sequence: CASSYSAGQAFYGYTF. In nucleotides, the CDR3 is TGTGCCAGCAGTTACTCGGCAGGACAGGCCTTTTATGGCTACACCTTC.

The J gene is TRBJ2-3, the V gene TRBV4-1; 8 bases agree with TRBD2. The CDR3 is 17 amino acids. Germline V lookup: CDR1 MGHRA, CDR2 YSYEKL. Trimming cost V 3 bases and J 10 bases; bases outside gene matches: 18. The CDR3 loop reads CASSQGADSGIGYPQYF. DNA for the CDR3: TGCGCCAGCAGCCAGGGGGCAGATAGCGGGATCGGGTATCCGCAGTATTTT.

This chain joins TRBV7-2 and TRBJ1-5; D is uncertain. The CDR3 is made up of 14 amino acids. The germline V and J ends were trimmed by 0 bases and 3 bases, with 6 bases remaining between them. Germline-derived CDR1 and CDR2 are SGHTA and FQGNSA. CDR3 in DNA: TGTGCCAGCAGCTTAGCCGGGTTCAATCAGCCCCAGCATTTT. Translation gives CASSLAGFNQPQHF.

The chain links TRBV6-4 to TRBJ2-3; 10 nucleotides match TRBD2. The CDR3 sequence is 16 residues long. Germline V gives CDR1 MRHNA, CDR2 SNTAGT. V shed 3 bases, J shed 3 bases, and the junction held 6 bases outside the gene matches. CDR3 in DNA: TGTGCCAGCAGTGAGTCAGCGGGGGGGTCAACAGATACGCAGTATTTT. This sequence encodes CASSESAGGSTDTQYF.

This clone was picked up a small number of times. This rearrangement joins TRBV5-4 to TRBJ2-3; D not resolved. The CDR3 totals 14 residues. Per the germline V gene, CDR1 is SGHNT and CDR2 is YYREEE (reference sequence). V dropped 0 bases and J dropped 1 base, with 6 bases sitting between them. CDR3 sequence reads: CASSLAGGTDTQYF. The DNA for the CDR3 is TGTGCCAGCAGCTTGGCTGGGGGCACAGATACGCAGTATTTT.

J is TRBJ1-4 and V is TRBV6-8; 7 bases match TRBD1. V lost 11 bases and J lost 0; bases outside the gene matches: 9. This CDR3 region has 15 residues. CDR1 is MNHGY and CDR2 is SAAAGT in the germline V gene. In DNA form, the CDR3 reads TGTGCCGTTGTAGGGCAGGGGGCAACTAATGAAAAACTGTTTTTT. Translation gives CAVVGQGATNEKLFF.

The chain has TRBV10-3 and TRBJ2-5; D not resolved. The germline CDR1 and CDR2 sequences are ENHRY and SYGVKD. The CDR3 is 12 residues long. Trimming pared 3 bases from V and 4 bases from J, leaving 6 bases between. Here the CDR3 DNA reads TGTGCCATCAGTGATATCCGAGAGACCCAGTACTTC. Translated, it gives CAISDIRETQYF.

This clone turned up a few times. Other DNA sequences in this sample translate to the same CDR3. J is TRBJ2-1 and V is TRBV6-5, with 10 bases aligning to TRBD1. Germline assignment: CDR1 MNHEY and CDR2 SVGAGI. The J segment lost 7 bases and the V segment lost 0 bases, leaving 3 bases of the junction unmatched. The CDR3 is made up of 15 amino acids. CDR3 in amino acids: CASSYSWTGGNEQFF. CDR3 coding DNA: TGTGCCAGCAGTTACTCATGGACAGGGGGGAATGAGCAGTTCTTC.

The V and J genes are TRBV3-1 (or the pseudogene TRBV3-2) and TRBJ1-3, with unresolved D. V was trimmed by 0 bases and J by 7 bases, leaving 13 bases between them. This CDR3 contains 15 residues. CDR1 is LGHDT and CDR2 is YNNKEL in the germline V gene (reference sequence). CDR3 sequence: CASSQDRDLWNTIYF. The CDR3 nucleotides are TGTGCCAGCAGCCAAGATCGGGATCTCTGGAACACCATATATTTT.

This chain connects TRBV5-1 to TRBJ2-7; 8 bases map to TRBD1. Germline V gives CDR1 SGHRS, CDR2 YFSETQ. V lost 0 bases to trimming and J lost 6 bases; unmatched junction nucleotides: 17. The CDR3 has 18 residues. This CDR3 is CASSLAPAGTGPQREQYF. The CDR3 nucleotides are TGCGCCAGCAGCTTGGCCCCGGCAGGGACAGGTCCTCAGCGCGAGCAGTACTTC.

CDR3 sequence reads: CASSKDSRGGDTQYF. CDR3 DNA: TGTGCCAGCAGTAAGGACTCCCGGGGAGGAGATACGCAGTATTTT. The chain has TRBV2 and TRBJ2-3, with D perhaps matching TRBD2 (6 bases). CDR1 and CDR2 from the germline V gene are SNHLY and FYNNEI. The CDR3 spans 15 residues. The V end was cut by 5 bases, the J end by 5 bases, with 17 bases between.

This chain uses TRBV5-4 with TRBJ2-3; TRBD2 agrees at 8 bases. Trimming took 4 bases from V and 4 from J; bases not matched to a gene: 11. Looked up from germline, CDR1 is SGHNT and CDR2 is YYREEE (reference sequence). The CDR3 contains 16 residues. This chain's CDR3 is CASSMQAGVGADTQYF. In DNA form, the CDR3 reads TGTGCCAGCAGCATGCAAGCGGGAGTCGGCGCAGATACGCAGTATTTT. Complete variable domain (other parts from reference TRBV5-4 and TRBJ2-3): ETGVTQSPTHLIKTRGQQVTLRCSSQSGHNTVSWYQQALGQGPQFIFQYYREEENGRGNFPPRFSGLQFPNYSSELNVNALELDDSALYLCASSMQAGVGADTQYFGPGTRLTVL.

The chain has TRBV6-5 and TRBJ1-5; tentative D call: TRBD1 (5 bases). Germline CDR1 reads MNHEY; CDR2 reads SVGAGI. With 11 bases removed from V and 6 bases from J, the gap between germline ends came to 20 bases. There are 14 residues in the CDR3. CDR3: CACNRRGSGQPQHF. DNA of the CDR3: TGTGCCTGCAACAGGAGGGGATCGGGTCAGCCCCAGCATTTT.

The gene calls are TRBV30 and TRBJ1-2; no firm D call. CDR1 is GTSNPN, CDR2 SVGIG, per germline (reference sequence). This CDR3 comprises 11 residues. V was cut by 2 bases and J by 5 bases, with 6 bases left in between. CDR3: CAWSIPYGYTF. For the CDR3, the DNA is TGTGCCTGGAGTATCCCATATGGCTACACCTTC.

The rearrangement joins TRBV7-8 to TRBJ2-7; D perhaps matches TRBD1 (5 bases). The CDR3 loop spans 15 amino acids. Germline V CDR1 and CDR2: SGHVS, FQNEAQ. Between the trimmed V and J ends, which lost 5 bases and 3 bases, there was a span of 17 bases. The chain's CDR3 is CASSTRWGRIYEQYF. The DNA for the CDR3 is TGTGCCAGCAGCACACGGTGGGGCAGGATCTACGAGCAGTACTTC.

The V and J genes are TRBV10-1 and TRBJ1-1; D is possibly TRBD1 (5 bases). The CDR3 loop spans 16 amino acids. Per germline, CDR1 WNHNN and CDR2 SYGVQD (reference sequence). The ends were cut back, 5 bases at V and 5 bases at J, with 21 bases in the middle. DNA for the CDR3: TGCGCCAGCAGTACCCGTTTGACTACGGGGGGAACTGAAGCTTTCTTT. Translated: CASSTRLTTGGTEAFF.

With regard to this clone: Additional DNA sequences in this sample encode the identical CDR3. The rearrangement links TRBV5-5 to TRBJ1-5; 9 positions match TRBD1. This CDR3 is 15 amino acids long. V was clipped by 4 bases and J by 0 bases; unmatched bases: 2. The germline V gene has CDR1 SGHKS and CDR2 YYEKEE (reference sequence). CDR3 residues: CASSRTGDSNQPQHF. DNA of the CDR3: TGTGCCAGCAGCCGGACAGGGGATAGCAATCAGCCCCAGCATTTT.

The chain's CDR3 is CASSPSRQGFFGEKLFF. The CDR3 DNA is TGCGCCAGCAGCCCCTCGAGACAGGGGTTCTTTGGCGAAAAACTGTTTTTT. The J gene is TRBJ1-4, the V gene TRBV4-1; TRBD1 agrees at 8 bases. Germline V gene data show CDR1 as MGHRA and CDR2 as YSYEKL. CDR3 length equals 17 residues. V lost 4 bases to trimming and J lost 8 bases; unmatched junction nucleotides: 15.

The CDR3 loop reads CASSYAGLETQYF. Written as DNA, the CDR3 is TGTGCCAGCAGTTACGCGGGGTTAGAGACCCAGTACTTC. The chain combines TRBV6-6 with TRBJ2-5, with D perhaps matching TRBD2 (6 bases). The CDR3 loop spans 13 amino acids. Trimming shortened V by 2 bases and J by 4 bases, and 8 bases separated the two germline ends. Germline assignment: CDR1 MNHNY and CDR2 SVGAGI (reference sequence).

The chain couples TRBV28 to TRBJ1-6, with D possibly matching TRBD1 (6 bases). Germline V gives CDR1 MDHEN, CDR2 SYDVKM. The CDR3 runs 13 residues. V was pared by 5 bases and J by 15 bases, with 17 bases between. CDR3 residues: CASSPPGGLGLHF. The CDR3 coding sequence is TGTGCCAGCAGTCCCCCCGGGGGGCTAGGCCTCCACTTT. The full variable domain, in which reference TRBV28 and TRBJ1-6 provide the parts outside the CDR3, is DVKVTQSSRYLVKRTGEKVFLECVQDMDHENMFWYRQDPGLGLRLIYFSYDVKMKEKGDIPEGYSVSREKKERFSLILESASTNQTSMYLCASSPPGGLGLHFGNGTRLTVT.

This rearrangement joins TRBV6-2 or TRBV6-3 to TRBJ1-5; D possibly corresponds to TRBD1 (6 bases). Per the germline V gene, CDR1 is MNHEY and CDR2 is SVGEGT. With 5 bases removed from V and 7 bases from J, the gap between germline ends came to 12 bases. CDR3 length: 13 residues. The CDR3 sequence is CASSTNRAQPQHF. The CDR3 DNA sequence: TGTGCCAGCAGTACTAACAGGGCCCAGCCCCAGCATTTT.

This clone was seen just once. V is TRBV30 and J is TRBJ2-7; possible D gene TRBD1, 6 bases. V lost 0 bases, J lost 2 bases, and 8 bases lay in between. CDR1 and CDR2 from the germline V gene are GTSNPN and SVGIG (reference sequence). CDR3 size: 13 residues. The CDR3 region is CAWSVGGAYEQYF. CDR3 DNA: TGTGCCTGGAGTGTAGGGGGAGCCTACGAGCAGTACTTC.

V gene TRBV5-6 combines with J gene TRBJ2-7; tentatively, D is TRBD1 (5 bases). The CDR3 covers 13 residues. The germline gives CDR1 SGHDT, CDR2 YYEEEE. With 4 bases removed from V and 1 base from J, the gap between germline ends came to 9 bases. CDR3 region: CASSRDRSYEQYF. The CDR3 bases are TGTGCCAGCAGCCGAGACAGATCCTACGAGCAGTACTTC.

The chain carries TRBV2 and TRBJ2-2; 9 bases are a match to TRBD1. V shed 6 bases, J shed 1 base, and the junction held 0 bases outside the gene matches. The CDR3 is 14 amino acids. Germline values: CDR1 SNHLY, CDR2 FYNNEI. The CDR3 spells CASRGQGNTGELFF. The CDR3 DNA follows: TGTGCCAGCAGGGGACAGGGGAACACCGGGGAGCTGTTTTTT.

The chain is built from TRBV6-1 and TRBJ1-5, with D unresolved. The CDR3 has 15 amino acids. V gave up 3 bases and J gave up 0 bases, with 9 bases separating them. Germline CDR1 MNHNS, CDR2 SASEGT. The CDR3 nucleotides read TGTGCCAGCAGTGATGCAATCTATAGCAATCAGCCCCAGCATTTT. Protein sequence: CASSDAIYSNQPQHF.

The chain carries TRBV7-9 and TRBJ2-7, with D possibly TRBD2 on 7 matching bases. V dropped 5 bases and J dropped 0 bases, with 11 bases sitting between them. CDR3 length: 14 residues. Germline lookup yields CDR1 SEHNR and CDR2 FQNEAQ (reference sequence). DNA of the CDR3: TGTGCCAGCAGCCCCGCGGGGGCCTCCTACGAGCAGTACTTC. It yields the protein CASSPAGASYEQYF.

The J gene is TRBJ2-1, the V gene TRBV9; 9 nucleotides agree with TRBD2. Per germline, CDR1 SGDLS and CDR2 YYNGEE. There are 16 residues in the CDR3. The junction had 4 bases not matched to a gene; V was cut back by 0 bases and J by 3 bases. The CDR3 nucleotides read TGTGCCAGCAGCGTAGAGACTAGCGGATACTACAATGAGCAGTTCTTC. This codes for CASSVETSGYYNEQFF.

The chain recombines TRBV5-1 with TRBJ1-2, with D perhaps matching TRBD1 (6 bases). Germline CDR1 SGHRS, CDR2 YFSETQ. The CDR3 spans 13 residues. Trimming took off 4 bases at V and 6 bases at J, with 13 bases between the two ends. CDR3: CASSRQDRDGYTF. CDR3 in DNA: TGCGCCAGCAGCCGGCAGGACAGAGATGGCTACACCTTC. Filled out from reference TRBV5-1 and TRBJ1-2, the complete variable domain reads KAGVTQTPRYLIKTRGQQVTLSCSPISGHRSVSWYQQTPGQGLQFLFEYFSETQRNKGNFPGRFSGRQFSNSRSEMNVSTLELGDSALYLCASSRQDRDGYTFGSGTRLTVV.